The 15 T cell receptor beta chains below all came from one sample that was sequenced in a study of blood T cell repertoires in COVID-19. Libraries were prepared by immunoSEQ multiplex PCR; TCRdb keeps only in-frame clonotypes and omits some of them. This sample has 150,000 to 200,000 clones; more than 80% occur once, and the top ten carry approximately 11%. The sequencing input was peripheral blood. These receptors were collected from a human donor in a cohort sampled during active COVID-19.

This clone is a singleton in its sample. This sequence joins TRBV18 and TRBJ2-7, with 10 bases that match TRBD2. Germline lookup yields CDR1 KGHSH and CDR2 LQKENI. The CDR3 spans 17 residues. J gave up 5 bases and V 0 bases, and 10 bases lay outside the gene matches. Written as DNA, the CDR3 is TGTGCCAGCTCACCACCAGTCGGTAGCGGGGGGTTCAACGAGCAGTACTTC. Amino acid sequence: CASSPPVGSGGFNEQYF.

The V and J genes are TRBV7-2 and TRBJ1-3; weak D call: TRBD1 (5 bases). Germline values: CDR1 SGHTA, CDR2 FQGNSA. The CDR3 covers 15 residues. Trimming removed 2 bases from V and 0 bases from J, with 8 bases in between. CDR3 DNA: TGTGCCAGCAGCTTATTAGGGGCCTCTGGAAACACCATATATTTT. Amino acid sequence: CASSLLGASGNTIYF.

The genes are TRBV3-1 (or the pseudogene TRBV3-2) and TRBJ1-4; 7 bases line up with TRBD1. The V segment lost 0 bases and the J segment 6 bases; nucleotides outside the gene matches: 7. There are 16 residues in the CDR3. Per the germline V gene, CDR1 is LGHDT and CDR2 is YNNKEL (reference sequence). The CDR3 DNA follows: TGTGCCAGCAGCCAAGATAGGCGACAGGGCCATGAAAAACTGTTTTTT. Translating gives CASSQDRRQGHEKLFF.

This clone was recorded only once. The gene calls are TRBV9 and TRBJ1-3; D is perhaps TRBD1 (6 bases). Trimming cost V 4 bases and J 0 bases, with 8 bases left between them. The germline CDR1 and CDR2 sequences are SGDLS and YYNGEE. The CDR3 runs to 14 residues. The CDR3 is CASSLQGSGNTIYF. The CDR3 nucleotides read TGTGCCAGCAGCTTACAGGGCTCTGGAAACACCATATATTTT.

This clone was detected ten times or more. The chain uses TRBV4-3 and TRBJ1-5; perhaps TRBD1 as D (6 bases). V lost 0 bases and J lost 4, with 10 bases in between. This CDR3 comprises 15 residues. Looked up from germline, CDR1 is LGHNA and CDR2 is YSLEER. The CDR3 sequence is CASSQDGGPNQPQHF. The CDR3 DNA reads TGCGCCAGCAGCCAAGACGGGGGGCCTAATCAGCCCCAGCATTTT.

This chain joins TRBV11-3 and TRBJ2-7, with 12 nucleotides matching TRBD1. The CDR3 spans 14 residues. With V trimmed by 4 bases and J by 6 bases, 4 bases remained unmatched. Germline lookup yields CDR1 SGHNT and CDR2 YENEEA. CDR3 nucleotide sequence: TGTGCCAGCAGCTCGGGACAGGGGGCTGTCGAGCAGTACTTC. It yields the protein CASSSGQGAVEQYF.

The chain links TRBV6-5 to TRBJ1-3; no reliable D call. The CDR3 runs 15 residues. Germline CDR1 MNHEY, CDR2 SVGAGI. V was shortened by 4 bases and J by 4 bases, with 14 bases between the two germline ends. This CDR3 is CASSLSSGSGNTIYF. The CDR3 region has the DNA TGTGCCAGCAGTTTAAGTTCAGGTTCAGGAAACACCATATATTTT.

This clone was seen more than once but under ten times. V and J are TRBV10-3 and TRBJ2-6, with D maybe TRBD2 (5 bases). Trimming took 3 bases from V and 0 from J, leaving 21 bases between them. The CDR3 sequence is 20 residues long. Germline-derived CDR1 and CDR2 are ENHRY and SYGVKD. In nucleotides, the CDR3 is TGTGCCATCAGTGAAGGGCGGCAGCGGCTTATTTCCTCTGGGGCCAACGTCCTGACTTTC. As protein: CAISEGRQRLISSGANVLTF.

The genes are TRBV5-5 and TRBJ1-2; TRBD1 matches at 11 bases. Germline CDR1 and CDR2: SGHKS and YYEKEE (reference sequence). With 3 bases clipped from V and 8 bases from J, the junction kept 6 bases outside the gene matches. CDR3 length: 14 residues. CDR3 DNA: TGTGCCAGCAGCTCCGGACAGGGGGCGCCGGGCTACACCTTC. This sequence encodes CASSSGQGAPGYTF.

The chain combines TRBV5-1 with TRBJ2-5; 9 bases align to TRBD2. The CDR3 contains 14 residues. After removal of 10 bases from V and 4 bases from J, the junction contained 11 bases not matched to a gene. The germline V gene encodes CDR1 SGHRS and CDR2 YFSETQ. The CDR3 loop is CARGGGLSGETQYF. In nucleotides, the CDR3 is TGCGCCCGCGGGGGGGGGCTGAGCGGAGAGACCCAGTACTTC.

The genes are TRBV24-1 and TRBJ2-3, with 9 bases identical to TRBD1. Germline assignment: CDR1 KGHDR and CDR2 SFDVKD. The CDR3 is 16 amino acids. V lost 3 bases, J lost 8 bases, and 11 bases stayed unmatched. The CDR3 region has the DNA TGTGCCACCAGTGATCCCTCAGGACAGGGGTTGGGTACGCAGTATTTT. This encodes CATSDPSGQGLGTQYF.

This clone was picked up one time. This chain joins TRBV5-1 and TRBJ2-5; tentative D call: TRBD1 (5 bases). V lost 4 bases and J 2 bases, leaving 9 bases between the germline ends. Looked up from germline, CDR1 is SGHRS and CDR2 is YFSETQ. The CDR3 contains 13 residues. CDR3 region: CASSVREQETQYF. CDR3 nucleotide sequence: TGCGCCAGCAGCGTCAGGGAACAAGAGACCCAGTACTTC. Combining the CDR3 with reference TRBV5-1 and TRBJ2-5 gives the whole variable domain KAGVTQTPRYLIKTRGQQVTLSCSPISGHRSVSWYQQTPGQGLQFLFEYFSETQRNKGNFPGRFSGRQFSNSRSEMNVSTLELGDSALYLCASSVREQETQYFGPGTRLLVL.

The J gene is TRBJ1-2, the V gene TRBV2; 7 bases map to TRBD1. CDR1 is SNHLY and CDR2 is FYNNEI in the germline V gene. V was pared by 7 bases and J by 3 bases, with 14 bases of the junction left unmatched. CDR3 length: 16 amino acids. For the CDR3, the DNA is TGTGCCAGCATCAGGGACAGACGCCGTGCCGACTATGGCTACACCTTC. This gives the protein CASIRDRRRADYGYTF.

This clone was counted at least ten times. Other DNA sequences in the sample encode the same CDR3. J is TRBJ1-2 and V is TRBV6-6; 8 bases line up with TRBD1. V shed 5 bases and J 7 bases; nucleotides not matched to a gene: 3. Germline V gives CDR1 MNHNY, CDR2 SVGAGI (reference sequence). This CDR3 has 12 residues. CDR3 protein: CASSPTGVGYTF. CDR3 in DNA: TGTGCCAGCAGTCCGACAGGGGTTGGCTACACCTTC.

With regard to this clone: The sample carries other DNA sequences with the same CDR3. DNA of the CDR3: TGCGCCAGCAGCTCTAGCGGGGGGGCGGTTCAAGAGACCCAGTACTTC. This translates into CASSSSGGAVQETQYF. The chain uses TRBV5-1 and TRBJ2-5, with 12 bases matching TRBD2. The CDR3 is 16 amino acids. J was trimmed by 2 bases and V by 3 bases; bases with no gene match: 5. CDR1 and CDR2 from the germline V gene are SGHRS and YFSETQ.